This TCR beta chain appears in the sequencing data of a study of T cells in Graves' hyperthyroidism and ophthalmopathy. The authors deemed Graves' hyperthyroidism stable absent ophthalmopathy progression within 18 months. Clinical symptoms, serum thyroxine and TRAb, thyroid ultrasound and orbital computed tomography together formed the diagnostic basis. Template material for amplifying TCR beta CDR3 regions consisted of RNA transcripts. First-round RT-PCR targeting the TCR CDR3 was performed with the HTBI primer set. TCRdb reanalysed the multiplex PCR reads using MiXCR and keeps one entry per CDR3 protein. The sample has around 340,000 distinct CDR3 sequences, approximately 15% seen once. Looked up from germline, CDR1 is DFQATT and CDR2 is SNEGSKA (reference sequence). The CDR3 is made up of 15 amino acids. V gave up 6 bases and J gave up 3 bases; unmatched junction bases: 8. This clonotype appeared a few times.

Sequencing was performed on blood. The source is a woman in her twenties or thirties with Graves' hyperthyroidism. The chain has TRBV20-1 and TRBJ2-1; 10 bases match TRBD2. The CDR3 is CSAEAASGSYNEQFF. The CDR3 nucleotides read TGCAGTGCCGAGGCGGCTAGCGGGAGCTACAATGAGCAGTTCTTC.